This T cell receptor (beta chain) was retrieved from a study of cytomegalovirus exposure and HLA in healthy donors. Study results and caveats: Reported findings show TCR beta sequences accurately forecast HLA-A and HLA-B alleles in most subjects. When analyzed later, a missense DCLRE1C variant was found to be linked to TCR beta V- and J-gene trimming. Highest at DRB1 and lowest at HLA-C, TCR association rates differed among HLA loci in a later analysis.

V was trimmed by 0 bases and J by 1 base, leaving 13 bases between them. Germline loops: CDR1 SGHRS, CDR2 YFSETQ. This CDR3 spans 16 amino acids. Of note for this clone: Its antigen is undetermined.

In the PCR, 60 Vbeta and 13 Jbeta primers were used. The table came from immunoSEQ multiplex PCR; TCRdb's copy has only in-frame clones and leaves some out. The sample has roughly 100,000 clones; 55% to 80% are singletons. Despite likely unrecorded immune exposures, the donors were nominally healthy at the time of sampling. The clonotype was recovered from a human donor in good health. The rearrangement uses TRBV5-1 and TRBJ1-1; D unclear. Sequencing was performed on PBMCs. The CDR3 sequence: CASSLAGLSRNTEAFF. The CDR3 nucleotides are TGCGCCAGCAGCTTGGCCGGACTTTCCAGGAACACTGAAGCTTTCTTT.